This T cell receptor beta chain appears in the sequencing data of a study of OX40 agonist ivuxolimab in advanced cancers. Study-level information: Dose-escalation patients were diagnosed with hepatocellular carcinoma, melanoma, renal cell cancer or head and neck cancer. Participants averaged 60 years of age (range 23 to 79) and were 75% to 90% male. Two cutaneous melanoma patients and one hepatocellular carcinoma patient, three in all, had partial responses.

CDR1 is SGHAT, CDR2 FQNNGV, per germline. The CDR3 contains 13 residues. Trimming cost V 3 bases and J 10 bases; bases outside gene matches: 2. The method was immunoSEQ multiplex PCR; TCRdb's version includes in-frame clones alone and lacks a portion of them. Of tens of thousands of clones in the sample, roughly 92% were seen once. The sequence was collected from an adult with an advanced solid tumor such as melanoma, head and neck, liver or kidney cancer. V usage is TRBV11-2 and J usage is TRBJ2-1; 11 bases match TRBD2. The sample here was CD4+ or CD8+ T cells sorted from blood, taken in a trial of the OX40 agonist ivuxolimab. CDR3 DNA: TGTGCCAGCAGCTTCGGGACTAGCGGAGAGCAGTTCTTC. This translates into CASSFGTSGEQFF.